What follows describes a single TCR beta chain. As yet, its antigen is unknown. This entry comes from a study of cytomegalovirus exposure and HLA in healthy donors. Use of 60 Vbeta and 13 Jbeta primers characterized the PCR. Generated by immunoSEQ multiplex PCR, the TCRdb table keeps only in-frame clones and is missing some. The sample has 200,000 to 250,000 clones; 75% to 90% are singletons. Broader study findings: TCR sequences were mostly rare, though some public TCRs occurred in many donors.

The germline V gene encodes CDR1 GTSNPN and CDR2 SVGIG (reference sequence). V shed 1 base and J shed 3 bases, with 7 bases lying between them. The length of the CDR3 is 13 residues. The sequenced material came from PBMCs. The gene calls are TRBV30 and TRBJ1-5, with D hard to call. This clonotype was obtained from a woman in her thirties or forties in good health and CMV-seronegative. CDR3 nucleotides: TGTGCCTGGAGTGGTCAGGACAATCAGCCCCAGCATTTT. Translating gives CAWSGQDNQPQHF. The full variable domain, with the rest looked up from reference TRBV30 and TRBJ1-5, is SQTIHQWPATLVQPVGSPLSLECTVEGTSNPNLYWYRQAAGRGLQLLFYSVGIGQISSEVPQNLSASRPQDRQFILSSKKLLLSDSGFYLCAWSGQDNQPQHFGDGTRLSIL.